This T cell receptor beta chain stems from a study of blood T cell repertoires in COVID-19. Across the whole study: Acute and convalescent COVID-19 samples came from the United States, Italy and Spain. T cells, B-cell-depleted T cells, or PBMCs provided the cDNA or gDNA that served as material.

The CDR3 contains 15 residues. The V end was cut by 0 bases, the J end by 5 bases, with 13 bases between. Looked up from germline, CDR1 is SGHAT and CDR2 is FQNNGV. In the original analysis: Amplifying reference gene primers gave estimates of nucleated cell counts. Sequenced by immunoSEQ multiplex PCR; TCRdb stores in-frame clones only, minus some. For V, J and clone size, that table is used; D and trimming come from the DNA. This sample carries more than 90,000 clones, approximately 81% of them seen once, and the ten largest clones take approximately 1.5%. V and J are TRBV11-2 and TRBJ2-5; D may be TRBD2 (5 bases). Sequenced sample: peripheral blood. This receptor was taken from a man aged 35 to 55 with acute or convalescent COVID-19. This CDR3 reads CASSLDYASGETQYF. The CDR3 nucleotides are TGTGCCAGCAGCTTAGATTACGCAAGCGGTGAGACCCAGTACTTC.